The 17 T cell receptor beta chains below were found in one sample sequenced in a study of control samples from healthy donors and cancer patients (TCRdb year 2020). Receptor libraries were prepared by the immunoSEQ multiplex PCR assay. Sourced from immuneACCESS, this table was stored by TCRdb with only in-frame sequences that have V and J called. A share of the clones is absent; for the studies checked, an unresolved V gene accounts for under half, and the remainder has no known explanation. The sample profile shows roughly 88,000 clones; around four fifths of them were found once. Roughly a fifth of the sample belongs to the ten largest clones. Material: blood. Receptors were obtained from a man younger than 40 in good health.

CDR3: CASSLGNIFREQYF. The CDR3 DNA follows: TGTGCCAGCAGTTTAGGTAATATTTTCCGCGAGCAGTACTTC. The J gene is TRBJ2-7, the V gene TRBV28; D unresolved. Trimming pared 2 bases from V and 6 bases from J, leaving 14 bases between. Germline V gene lookup returns CDR1 MDHEN and CDR2 SYDVKM. This CDR3 has 14 amino acids. The whole variable domain, remainder taken from reference TRBV28 and TRBJ2-7, is DVKVTQSSRYLVKRTGEKVFLECVQDMDHENMFWYRQDPGLGLRLIYFSYDVKMKEKGDIPEGYSVSREKKERFSLILESASTNQTSMYLCASSLGNIFREQYFGPGTRLTVT.

This clone was picked up one time. The genes are TRBV28 and TRBJ2-2; tentative D call: TRBD1 (6 bases). Germline V CDR1 and CDR2: MDHEN, SYDVKM. With 8 bases removed from V and 3 bases from J, the gap between germline ends came to 16 bases. The CDR3 spans 15 residues. CDR3 loop: CASGPWDTDTGELFF. Here the CDR3 DNA reads TGTGCCAGCGGACCCTGGGACACGGACACCGGGGAGCTGTTTTTT.

This clone turned up a few times. The rearrangement links TRBV7-2 to TRBJ1-5, with unresolved D. There are 14 residues in the CDR3. Trimming pared 1 base from V and 5 bases from J, leaving 9 bases between. From germline, CDR1 is SGHTA and CDR2 FQGNSA. The CDR3 sequence is CASSLGRRDQPQHF. CDR3 coding DNA: TGTGCCAGCAGCTTAGGCAGACGGGATCAGCCCCAGCATTTT.

The chain is built from TRBV7-2 and TRBJ2-3; D may be TRBD1 (6 bases). CDR1 is SGHTA and CDR2 is FQGNSA in the germline V gene. The V gene lost 3 bases and the J gene lost 0 bases, with 19 bases spanning the gap. The CDR3 is 18 residues long. CDR3 DNA sequence: TGTGCCAGCAGCTTCCCGACAGGTTTCCCTCCTAGCACAGATACGCAGTATTTT. Protein sequence: CASSFPTGFPPSTDTQYF.

The J gene is TRBJ2-1, the V gene TRBV27; 10 bases align to TRBD1. The V and J ends lost 0 bases and 8 bases, in that order; junction bases with no gene match: 10. This CDR3 spans 17 amino acids. Germline CDR1 is MNHEY and CDR2 is SMNVEV (reference sequence). CDR3 sequence: CASSLSGDRGTVYEQFF. The DNA of the CDR3 is TGTGCCAGCAGTTTATCCGGGGACAGGGGAACTGTGTATGAGCAGTTCTTC.

The genes are TRBV6-6 and TRBJ1-1; unclear D gene. The germline V and J ends were trimmed by 6 bases and 4 bases, with 12 bases remaining between them. In germline, CDR1 is MNHNY, CDR2 SVGAGI (reference sequence). CDR3 size: 13 residues. CDR3 DNA: TGTGCCAGCAGAGGTCTAGGGCGCACTGAAGCTTTCTTT. Its translation: CASRGLGRTEAFF.

The chain is built from TRBV4-1 and TRBJ1-2; D ambiguous. This CDR3 is 16 amino acids long. CDR1 is MGHRA, CDR2 YSYEKL, per germline. Trimming removed 1 base at V and 7 bases at J, with 19 bases between. The CDR3 sequence is CASSQVRETGSGGYTF. The DNA for the CDR3 is TGCGCCAGCAGCCAAGTAAGGGAGACGGGCTCGGGTGGCTACACCTTC.

The chain combines TRBV12-3 or TRBV12-4 with TRBJ1-1; D remains unclear. The CDR3 extends over 12 amino acids. The V end lost 3 bases, the J end lost 6 bases, and 8 bases lay between the germline ends. CDR3 residues: CASSFWGSEAFF. The DNA for the CDR3 is TGTGCCAGCAGTTTTTGGGGTTCTGAAGCTTTCTTT.

This clone occurred a few times. V usage is TRBV11-2 and J usage is TRBJ1-1; D ambiguous. The V end was cut by 0 bases, the J end by 2 bases, with 16 bases between. The CDR3 has 17 residues. The germline gives CDR1 SGHAT, CDR2 FQNNGV. For the CDR3, the DNA is TGTGCCAGCAGCTTAGATGCCCGACAAGGAAGAAACACTGAAGCTTTCTTT. Protein sequence: CASSLDARQGRNTEAFF.

This chain joins TRBV2 and TRBJ2-7; D possibly corresponds to TRBD2 (7 bases). The CDR3 length is 15 residues. Trimming took 2 bases from V and 5 from J, leaving 16 bases between them. In germline, CDR1 is SNHLY, CDR2 FYNNEI. For the CDR3, the DNA is TGTGCCAGCAGTGAATTAGAGGGGGGGCACGACGAGCAGTACTTC. This translates into CASSELEGGHDEQYF.

This chain uses TRBV5-4 with TRBJ2-3; 14 bases align to TRBD2. The CDR3 covers 18 residues. V lost 4 bases to trimming and J lost 0 bases; unmatched junction nucleotides: 7. Per the germline V gene, CDR1 is SGHNT and CDR2 is YYREEE (reference sequence). CDR3 sequence reads: CASSRSRLAGGSTDTQYF. The CDR3 coding sequence is TGTGCCAGCAGCAGAAGTCGACTAGCGGGGGGGAGCACAGATACGCAGTATTTT.

The gene calls are TRBV6-5 and TRBJ2-3, with no clear D. Trimming cost V 8 bases and J 0 bases, with 12 bases left between them. Germline CDR1 reads MNHEY; CDR2 reads SVGAGI. There are 14 residues in the CDR3. The DNA for the CDR3 is TGTGCCAGCTCTCCCCAATCTAGCACAGATACGCAGTATTTT. It codes for CASSPQSSTDTQYF.

The chain joins TRBV7-3 to TRBJ2-7, with 7 bases fitting TRBD1. Germline V gene lookup returns CDR1 SGHTA and CDR2 FQGTGA. V dropped 1 base and J dropped 0; count of bases not matched to a gene: 9. The CDR3 has 17 residues. The chain's CDR3 is CASSLKGQGVISYEQYF. The CDR3, as DNA: TGTGCCAGCAGCTTAAAGGGCCAGGGGGTTATCTCCTACGAGCAGTACTTC.

In its sample, this clone was seen a few times. The rearrangement links TRBV3-1 (or the pseudogene TRBV3-2) to TRBJ1-1; D gene ambiguous. The V end was cut by 1 base, the J end by 4 bases, with 10 bases between. Germline values: CDR1 LGHDT, CDR2 YNNKEL (reference sequence). The length of the CDR3 is 14 residues. CDR3 in amino acids: CASSQGAGITEAFF. For the CDR3, the DNA is TGTGCCAGCAGCCAAGGGGCGGGTATCACTGAAGCTTTCTTT.

This chain connects TRBV6-6 to TRBJ1-5, with 8 bases lining up with TRBD1. CDR3 size: 16 residues. V dropped 5 bases and J dropped 7; count of bases not matched to a gene: 13. Looked up from germline, CDR1 is MNHNY and CDR2 is SVGAGI (reference sequence). This CDR3 reads CASSLKTGVETQPQHF. CDR3 DNA sequence: TGTGCCAGCAGTCTTAAGACAGGGGTAGAGACACAGCCCCAGCATTTT.

The CDR3 sequence: CASSQGAEAFF. The CDR3 coding sequence is TGTGCCAGTAGCCAGGGGGCTGAAGCTTTCTTT. This rearrangement joins TRBV19 to TRBJ1-1, with TRBD1 matching 7 bases. The CDR3 sequence is 11 residues long. Trimming took 6 bases from V and 6 from J; bases not matched to a gene: 1. CDR1 LNHDA and CDR2 SQIVND come from the germline V gene (reference sequence).

The chain recombines TRBV20-1 with TRBJ1-2, with TRBD1 identical over 9 bases. CDR1 and CDR2 from the germline V gene are DFQATT and SNEGSKA (reference sequence). V lost 3 bases to trimming and J lost 7 bases; unmatched junction nucleotides: 9. This CDR3 region has 14 residues. CDR3 in amino acids: CSASSGTGILGYTF. CDR3 sequence (DNA): TGCAGTGCTAGTTCCGGGACAGGGATTCTTGGCTACACCTTC.